These 26 T cell receptor beta chains originate from one sample sequenced in a study of shared clonotypes between healthy human individuals. Using immunoSEQ multiplex PCR, the repertoire was profiled, and TCRdb retains in-frame clones only, with some absent. Among more than 150,000 clones listed, approximately 61% were seen once. Sequencing used memory CD4+ T cells sorted from blood. The subset is: CD45RA-negative fraction. The receptors shown here come from a man aged 25 to 40 in good health.

The count of this clone is one. The genes are TRBV7-2 and TRBJ2-1, with D possibly matching TRBD2 (5 bases). Germline V gene sequence: CDR1 SGHTA, CDR2 FQGNSA. With 5 bases removed from V and 2 bases from J, the gap between germline ends came to 7 bases. This CDR3 has 13 residues. The CDR3 region has the DNA TGTGCCAGCAGCGCCGGGACCTACAATGAGCAGTTCTTC. This gives the protein CASSAGTYNEQFF.

This clone was recorded a few times. The chain links TRBV27 to TRBJ2-1; D unclear. Trimming removed 10 bases from V and 4 bases from J, with 14 bases in between. The CDR3 runs to 13 residues. In germline, CDR1 is MNHEY, CDR2 SMNVEV (reference sequence). Here the CDR3 reads CATQLNRYNEQFF. The CDR3 nucleotides are TGTGCCACCCAATTAAATCGGTACAATGAGCAGTTCTTC.

This clone has at least ten counts. V usage is TRBV2 and J usage is TRBJ2-1; 11 positions agree with TRBD2. The CDR3 length is 15 residues. CDR1 SNHLY and CDR2 FYNNEI come from the germline V gene. V was pared by 2 bases and J by 6 bases, with 3 bases of the junction left unmatched. Written as DNA, the CDR3 is TGTGCCAGCAGTGAAAAGGGACTAGCGGCCAATGAGCAGTTCTTC. This translates into CASSEKGLAANEQFF.

V and J are TRBV27 and TRBJ2-3, with 10 bases matching TRBD2. The CDR3 spans 15 residues. V shed 3 bases, J shed 1 base, and the junction held 1 base outside the gene matches. The germline V gene encodes CDR1 MNHEY and CDR2 SMNVEV (reference sequence). The CDR3 is CASSFGTSGTDTQYF. In DNA, the CDR3 is TGTGCCAGCAGTTTCGGGACTAGCGGCACAGATACGCAGTATTTT.

V and J are TRBV7-8 and TRBJ2-3; TRBD1 might be the D (5 bases). The CDR3 sequence is 12 residues long. With 2 bases removed from V and 13 bases from J, the gap between germline ends came to 13 bases. Germline V gene sequence: CDR1 SGHVS, CDR2 FQNEAQ. DNA for the CDR3: TGTGCCAGCAGCTTAACACAGGCCTACAAGTATTTT. Protein product: CASSLTQAYKYF.

This clone was detected only a few times. The chain joins TRBV14 to TRBJ1-1; 7 bases map to TRBD1. The CDR3 totals 14 residues. V trimming: 3 bases; J trimming: 5 bases; junction bases outside the gene matches: 6. Germline V gene data show CDR1 as SGHDN and CDR2 as FVKESK. The CDR3 DNA reads as TGTGCCAGCAGCCAGGTGACAGGGCGGACTGAAGCTTTCTTT. It specifies CASSQVTGRTEAFF.

As to this clone: The sample carries other DNA sequences with the same CDR3. V usage is TRBV6-5 and J usage is TRBJ2-7; the D is unclear. V lost 0 bases, J lost 3 bases, and 12 bases lay in between. Per the germline V gene, CDR1 is MNHEY and CDR2 is SVGAGI. This CDR3 has 15 amino acids. The CDR3 nucleotides read TGTGCCAGCAGTTACTCCCCTCCAGGCGTCTACGAGCAGTACTTC. Its protein product is CASSYSPPGVYEQYF.

V gene TRBV28 combines with J gene TRBJ1-5, with D hard to call. This CDR3 spans 13 amino acids. CDR1 is MDHEN and CDR2 is SYDVKM in the germline V gene. The ends were cut back, 3 bases at V and 1 base at J, with 4 bases in the middle. This chain's CDR3 is CASSLLSNQPQHF. The CDR3 DNA sequence: TGTGCCAGCAGTTTGTTGAGCAATCAGCCCCAGCATTTT.

V usage is TRBV2 and J usage is TRBJ2-2, with TRBD1 as a possible D gene (6 bases). V shed 4 bases and J shed 0 bases, with 12 bases lying between them. Germline loops: CDR1 SNHLY, CDR2 FYNNEI. CDR3 length: 16 amino acids. For the CDR3, the DNA is TGTGCCAGCAGTGCCCTTAAGGGGGCGAACACCGGGGAGCTGTTTTTT. Amino acids: CASSALKGANTGELFF.

The rearrangement joins TRBV11-2 to TRBJ2-7; D is unclear. From germline, CDR1 is SGHAT and CDR2 FQNNGV. V gave up 3 bases and J gave up 4 bases, with 4 bases separating them. CDR3 length: 11 amino acids. The CDR3 here is CASSLTYEQYF. CDR3 DNA sequence: TGTGCCAGCAGCTTGACATACGAGCAGTACTTC.

This clone turned up a few times. This chain uses TRBV20-1 with TRBJ2-2; D is possibly TRBD2 (6 bases). Germline V CDR1 and CDR2: DFQATT, SNEGSKA (reference sequence). V lost 5 bases and J lost 5, with 6 bases in between. This CDR3 region has 11 residues. This chain's CDR3 is CSAGRTGELFF. In DNA form, the CDR3 reads TGCAGTGCTGGGAGGACCGGGGAGCTGTTTTTT.

CDR3 nucleotide sequence: TGTGCCAGCAGCTTAGGACTGGGCTCCTACGAGCAGTACTTC. This gives the protein CASSLGLGSYEQYF. The V gene is TRBV7-2, the J gene TRBJ2-7; no clear D gene. CDR3 length equals 14 residues. Germline-derived CDR1 and CDR2 are SGHTA and FQGNSA. V lost 1 base, J lost 0 bases, and 7 bases lay in between.

The CDR3 nucleotides are TGCGCCAGCTCCGGACAGAACACCGGGGAGCTGTTTTTT. Residues: CASSGQNTGELFF. The chain has TRBV5-1 and TRBJ2-2, with a possible D match to TRBD1 (5 bases). With 7 bases removed from V and 1 base from J, the gap between germline ends came to 8 bases. The CDR3 runs to 13 residues. The V gene's germline CDR1 is SGHRS and CDR2 YFSETQ. The complete variable domain, with remaining parts taken from reference TRBV5-1 and TRBJ2-2, reads KAGVTQTPRYLIKTRGQQVTLSCSPISGHRSVSWYQQTPGQGLQFLFEYFSETQRNKGNFPGRFSGRQFSNSRSEMNVSTLELGDSALYLCASSGQNTGELFFGEGSRLTVL.

The sample holds many counts of this clone. The chain carries TRBV9 and TRBJ2-7; D is unclear. V was clipped by 7 bases and J by 0 bases, with 11 bases between them. The length of the CDR3 is 13 residues. Germline CDR1 and CDR2: SGDLS and YYNGEE. The CDR3 bases are TGTGCCAGCCCCCCAATACCCTCCTACGAGCAGTACTTC. It codes for CASPPIPSYEQYF. Looking up the rest from reference TRBV9 and TRBJ2-7 gives the full variable domain: DSGVTQTPKHLITATGQRVTLRCSPRSGDLSVYWYQQSLDQGLQFLIQYYNGEERAKGNILERFSAQQFPDLHSELNLSSLELGDSALYFCASPPIPSYEQYFGPGTRLTVT.

This rearrangement joins TRBV6-1 to TRBJ2-5, with TRBD1 matching 9 bases. Losses at the gene ends were 5 bases for V and 4 bases for J; bases not matched to a gene: 8. The CDR3 is made up of 15 amino acids. Germline V CDR1 and CDR2: MNHNS, SASEGT. The chain's CDR3 is CASSTGTGRAETQYF. For the CDR3, the DNA is TGTGCCAGCAGTACCGGGACAGGGAGGGCAGAGACCCAGTACTTC.

In regard to this clone: Possible read error: a much larger clone is one base away. This chain joins TRBV15 and TRBJ1-4; D is unresolved. Germline lookup yields CDR1 LNHNV and CDR2 YYDKDF (reference sequence). This CDR3 spans 13 amino acids. The CDR3: CATSRAPREKLVF. The CDR3, as DNA: TGTGCCACCAGCAGAGCCCCACGGGAAAAACTGGTTTTT. Looking up the rest from reference TRBV15 and TRBJ1-4 gives the full variable domain: DAMVIQNPRYQVTQFGKPVTLSCSQTLNHNVMYWYQQKSSQAPKLLFHYYDKDFNNEADTPDNFQSRRPNTSFCFLDIRSPGLGDTAMYLCATSRAPREKLVFGSGTQLSVL.

The CDR3 coding sequence is TGTGCCAGCAGCGTAGGCGGGGCTGGGAATCAGCCCCAGCATTTT. It yields the protein CASSVGGAGNQPQHF. This chain uses TRBV9 with TRBJ1-5; a weak D match, TRBD1 (5 bases). V shed 0 bases and J shed 4 bases, with 11 bases lying between them. This CDR3 is 15 amino acids long. Germline CDR1 reads SGDLS; CDR2 reads YYNGEE. The variable domain in full, completed from reference TRBV9 and TRBJ1-5, reads DSGVTQTPKHLITATGQRVTLRCSPRSGDLSVYWYQQSLDQGLQFLIQYYNGEERAKGNILERFSAQQFPDLHSELNLSSLELGDSALYFCASSVGGAGNQPQHFGDGTRLSIL.

This clone has just a few counts. The J gene is TRBJ2-7, the V gene TRBV28, with 10 bases fitting TRBD2. The CDR3 sequence is 16 residues long. Germline trimming cut 6 bases from V and 2 bases from J; bases unmatched to any gene: 10. Germline V gene data show CDR1 as MDHEN and CDR2 as SYDVKM. CDR3: CASSTLGTSVTYEQYF. In DNA form, the CDR3 reads TGTGCCAGCAGCACCCTCGGGACTAGCGTTACCTACGAGCAGTACTTC.

The chain couples TRBV2 to TRBJ2-7, with 7 nucleotides matching TRBD2. The CDR3 sequence is 12 residues long. Trimming at V came to 6 bases and at J to 3 bases, leaving 2 bases not matched to a gene. CDR1 and CDR2 (germline): SNHLY, FYNNEI. The CDR3 bases are TGTGCCAGCAGGCGGGACTACTACGAGCAGTACTTC. This codes for CASRRDYYEQYF.

The V gene is TRBV2, the J gene TRBJ2-1, with D possibly TRBD2 on 6 matching bases. Germline lookup yields CDR1 SNHLY and CDR2 FYNNEI. The V end was cut by 6 bases, the J end by 1 base, with 22 bases between. The CDR3 is made up of 18 amino acids. The CDR3 coding sequence is TGTGCCAGCAGATGGTCCAGCGGGCCCATTATTTCCTACAATGAGCAGTTCTTC. Protein product: CASRWSSGPIISYNEQFF.

The gene calls are TRBV2 and TRBJ2-1; TRBD2 is a possible D gene (6 bases). V lost 0 bases, J lost 14 bases, and 14 bases lay in between. This CDR3 comprises 13 residues. The germline gives CDR1 SNHLY, CDR2 FYNNEI. This CDR3 reads CASSEAGGFKKFF. Here the CDR3 DNA reads TGTGCCAGCAGTGAAGCGGGGGGTTTTAAGAAGTTCTTC.

The chain joins TRBV15 to TRBJ2-5; D is uncertain. Germline CDR1 reads LNHNV; CDR2 reads YYDKDF (reference sequence). Trimming pared 0 bases from V and 5 bases from J, leaving 7 bases between. The CDR3 has 13 residues. CDR3 sequence: CATSRDTWETQYF. The CDR3, as DNA: TGTGCCACCAGCAGAGATACGTGGGAGACCCAGTACTTC.

J is TRBJ2-7 and V is TRBV10-3; 9 positions match TRBD1. Germline V gene data show CDR1 as ENHRY and CDR2 as SYGVKD. The CDR3 extends over 15 amino acids. J was trimmed by 3 bases and V by 5 bases; bases with no gene match: 8. The CDR3 DNA is TGTGCCATCAGTCCGGACAGGGGAGGGTTCTACGAGCAGTACTTC. Translating it yields CAISPDRGGFYEQYF.

The chain couples TRBV7-8 to TRBJ1-5; D ambiguous. The germline CDR1 and CDR2 sequences are SGHVS and FQNEAQ. The CDR3 spans 14 residues. The V gene lost 4 bases and the J gene lost 4 bases, with 11 bases spanning the gap. CDR3: CASSSGGVNQPQHF. Written as DNA, the CDR3 is TGTGCCAGCAGCTCAGGTGGGGTGAATCAGCCCCAGCATTTT.

This sequence joins TRBV5-1 and TRBJ1-5; D gene uncertain. The V gene's germline CDR1 is SGHRS and CDR2 YFSETQ. V was clipped by 0 bases and J by 3 bases, with 4 bases between them. The CDR3 has 13 residues. Here the CDR3 reads CASSLAFNQPQHF. The CDR3 DNA follows: TGCGCCAGCAGCTTGGCCTTCAATCAGCCCCAGCATTTT. Together with reference TRBV5-1 and TRBJ1-5, the CDR3 gives the full variable domain: KAGVTQTPRYLIKTRGQQVTLSCSPISGHRSVSWYQQTPGQGLQFLFEYFSETQRNKGNFPGRFSGRQFSNSRSEMNVSTLELGDSALYLCASSLAFNQPQHFGDGTRLSIL.

In its sample, this clone was seen once. The rearrangement uses TRBV5-4 and TRBJ2-3; 9 bases match TRBD1. Trimming at V came to 1 base and at J to 5 bases, leaving 2 bases not matched to a gene. Germline CDR1 is SGHNT and CDR2 is YYREEE (reference sequence). The CDR3 has 14 amino acids. CDR3 nucleotides: TGTGCCAGCAGCTTGAAGGACAGGGGAGATACGCAGTATTTT. Protein product: CASSLKDRGDTQYF.